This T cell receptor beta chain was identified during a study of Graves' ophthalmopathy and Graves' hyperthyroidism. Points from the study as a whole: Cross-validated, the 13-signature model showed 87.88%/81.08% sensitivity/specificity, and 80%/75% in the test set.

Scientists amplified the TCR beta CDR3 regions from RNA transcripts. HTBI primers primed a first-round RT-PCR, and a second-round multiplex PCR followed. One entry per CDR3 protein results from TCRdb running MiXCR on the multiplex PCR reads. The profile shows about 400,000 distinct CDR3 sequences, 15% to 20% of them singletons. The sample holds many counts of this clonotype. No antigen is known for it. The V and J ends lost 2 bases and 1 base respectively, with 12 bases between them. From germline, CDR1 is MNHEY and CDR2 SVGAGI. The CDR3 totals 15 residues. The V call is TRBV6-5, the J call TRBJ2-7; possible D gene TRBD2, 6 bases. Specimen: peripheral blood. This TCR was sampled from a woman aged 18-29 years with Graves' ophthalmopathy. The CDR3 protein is CASSYEPGRSYEQYF. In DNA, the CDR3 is TGTGCCAGCAGTTACGAGCCAGGGAGGTCCTACGAGCAGTACTTC.